This is a list of T cell receptor beta chains from one sample in a study of T cells in Graves' hyperthyroidism and ophthalmopathy. TCRdb re-analysed the multiplex PCR reads in MiXCR, keeping a single row per CDR3 protein. The data hold 700,000 to 850,000 distinct CDR3 sequences, with roughly a third observed a single time. The sample consisted of blood. These receptors all come from a woman in her thirties or forties with Graves' hyperthyroidism. CDR3s leave out the opening cysteine and the closing phenylalanine or tryptophan. The order of the fields is D gene, J gene, V gene, clone size, CDR3 protein. The D gene is left open where the match is weak. Rows give clone size only sometimes, using once, few, many, or a class for an expanded clone.

D: TRBD1; J: TRBJ1-5; V: TRBV2; size: many; CDR3: ASRSGTGEANQPQH
D: TRBD1; J: TRBJ2-7; V: TRBV6-5; size: NA; CDR3: ASRRDQGVREQY
D: NA; J: TRBJ2-7; V: TRBV20-1; size: NA; CDR3: SASSTANSYEQY
D: TRBD2; J: TRBJ2-5; V: TRBV29-1; size: NA; CDR3: SVGTSRIQTQY
D: NA; J: TRBJ2-7; V: TRBV11-2; size: many; CDR3: ASSAVAYEQY
D: TRBD1; J: TRBJ2-7; V: TRBV4-2; size: many; CDR3: ASSLDRTYEQY
D: NA; J: TRBJ2-2; V: TRBV12-3/TRBV12-4; size: NA; CDR3: ASSSTDGELF
D: NA; J: TRBJ1-5; V: TRBV30; size: NA; CDR3: AWTAWGSNQPQH
D: NA; J: TRBJ1-6; V: TRBV29-1; size: many; CDR3: SVSDSSYNSPLH
D: NA; J: TRBJ1-2; V: TRBV4-1; size: few; CDR3: ASSQVLSYGYT
D: NA; J: TRBJ1-5; V: TRBV10-3; size: many; CDR3: AMQENSNQPQH
D: TRBD2; J: TRBJ2-5; V: TRBV2; size: many; CDR3: ASTKGAGGKQETQY
D: NA; J: TRBJ2-7; V: TRBV6-2/TRBV6-3; size: NA; CDR3: ACHSPEAYEQY
D: NA; J: TRBJ2-7; V: TRBV20-1; size: many; CDR3: SARDRGYEQY
D: TRBD1; J: TRBJ2-2; V: TRBV10-3; size: few; CDR3: AISEKVDRGELF
D: NA; J: TRBJ2-7; V: TRBV6-1; size: NA; CDR3: ASSRSSNEQY
D: NA; J: TRBJ2-3; V: TRBV2; size: few; CDR3: ASSEDRNTQY
D: NA; J: TRBJ1-2; V: TRBV7-2; size: many; CDR3: ASSLRDTNYGYT
D: TRBD1; J: TRBJ1-2; V: TRBV10-3; size: NA; CDR3: AISQLSDRGPYGYT
D: NA; J: TRBJ1-1; V: TRBV4-1; size: NA; CDR3: ASSQDPMGFRGAF
D: NA; J: TRBJ2-5; V: TRBV18; size: few; CDR3: ASSSSTFQETQY
D: NA; J: TRBJ1-1; V: TRBV29-1; size: few; CDR3: SVDDGGPEAF
D: TRBD1; J: TRBJ1-5; V: TRBV10-3; size: NA; CDR3: AISQRQGSNQPQH
D: NA; J: TRBJ1-4; V: TRBV15; size: few; CDR3: ATSGRHPEKLF
D: TRBD2; J: TRBJ2-2; V: TRBV7-2; size: NA; CDR3: ASSLDFAGEHRELF
D: NA; J: TRBJ2-3; V: TRBV7-2; size: few; CDR3: ASLLADTQY
D: NA; J: TRBJ2-7; V: TRBV14; size: few; CDR3: ASSSRTGTQSTYEQY
D: NA; J: TRBJ1-6; V: TRBV4-3; size: NA; CDR3: ASSRRQTSSYNSPLH
D: TRBD2; J: TRBJ2-2; V: TRBV24-1; size: many; CDR3: ATSDSGGLAGLAGELF
D: TRBD1; J: TRBJ1-5; V: TRBV7-8; size: many; CDR3: ASSKTGGTPQH
D: TRBD2; J: TRBJ2-4; V: TRBV7-2; size: few; CDR3: ASSSQAGILAKNIQY
D: TRBD1; J: TRBJ2-7; V: TRBV12-3/TRBV12-4; size: NA; CDR3: ASRTQGAYNEQY
D: TRBD2; J: TRBJ2-7; V: TRBV6-1; size: NA; CDR3: ASRTGTSGIRAYEQY
D: NA; J: TRBJ1-5; V: TRBV10-1; size: NA; CDR3: AWSAGENQPQH
D: NA; J: TRBJ2-7; V: TRBV11-1; size: NA; CDR3: ASSSGVRPSEQY
D: NA; J: TRBJ2-7; V: TRBV20-1; size: many; CDR3: SASRDRAYEQY
D: TRBD2; J: TRBJ2-5; V: TRBV12-3/TRBV12-4; size: NA; CDR3: TSRSAGGLETQY
D: NA; J: TRBJ2-2; V: TRBV6-1; size: NA; CDR3: ASSETRNTGELF
D: TRBD1; J: TRBJ2-5; V: TRBV20-1; size: many; CDR3: SAAGTESSRTQY
D: NA; J: TRBJ1-1; V: TRBV2; size: NA; CDR3: ASREEGGMNTEAF
D: NA; J: TRBJ2-1; V: TRBV25-1; size: NA; CDR3: ARSGYNEQF
D: TRBD1; J: TRBJ2-5; V: TRBV6-5; size: many; CDR3: ASSGQDLQETQY
D: NA; J: TRBJ1-6; V: TRBV9; size: many; CDR3: ASSASNSPLH